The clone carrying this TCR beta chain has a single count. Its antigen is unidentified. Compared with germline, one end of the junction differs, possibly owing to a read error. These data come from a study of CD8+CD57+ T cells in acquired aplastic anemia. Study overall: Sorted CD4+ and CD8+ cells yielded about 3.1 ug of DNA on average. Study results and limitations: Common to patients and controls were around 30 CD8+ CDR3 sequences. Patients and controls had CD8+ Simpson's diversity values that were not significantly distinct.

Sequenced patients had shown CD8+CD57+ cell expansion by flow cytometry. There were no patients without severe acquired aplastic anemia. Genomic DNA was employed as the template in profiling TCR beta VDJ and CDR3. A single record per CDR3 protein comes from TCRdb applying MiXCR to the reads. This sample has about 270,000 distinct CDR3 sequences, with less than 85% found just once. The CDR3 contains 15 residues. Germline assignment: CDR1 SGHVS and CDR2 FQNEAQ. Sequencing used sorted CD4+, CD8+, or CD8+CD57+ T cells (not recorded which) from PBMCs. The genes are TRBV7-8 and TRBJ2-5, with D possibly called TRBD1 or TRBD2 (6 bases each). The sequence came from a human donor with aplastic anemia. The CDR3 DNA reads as TGTGCCAGCAGCTTAGCGGGCGGGACAAATACGACCCATTACTTC. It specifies CASSLAGGTNTTHYF.